The rows below give T cell receptor beta chains drawn from one sample of a study of a mutant IDH1 vaccine in newly diagnosed glioma. Assay used: immunoSEQ multiplex PCR; TCRdb lists only in-frame clones, some missing. The sample has approximately 45,000 clones; 75% to 95% are singletons. For these receptors, no antigen is known. This specimen consisted of PBMCs, obtained from a glioma patient whose treatment included an IDH1 peptide vaccine. These receptors were collected from a man aged 50 to 60 with glioma. CDR3s include the opening cysteine and the closing phenylalanine or tryptophan. Fields, in order: V gene, D gene, J gene, CDR3 protein. D genes are given only for firm matches.

V gene: TRBV7-9; D gene: -; J gene: TRBJ2-5; CDR3 protein: CASSSDKEETQYF
V gene: TRBV4-2; D gene: TRBD1; J gene: TRBJ1-1; CDR3 protein: CASSQNDRAGAEAFF
V gene: TRBV6-1; D gene: TRBD1; J gene: TRBJ2-2; CDR3 protein: CASSEPTGGAGELFF
V gene: TRBV10-1; D gene: TRBD2; J gene: TRBJ2-1; CDR3 protein: CASSDSSGRARGNNEQFF
V gene: TRBV5-6; D gene: -; J gene: TRBJ2-3; CDR3 protein: CASSLVGPADTQYF
V gene: TRBV20-1; D gene: -; J gene: TRBJ2-7; CDR3 protein: CSAKRSYEQYF
V gene: TRBV5-1; D gene: -; J gene: TRBJ1-2; CDR3 protein: CASSQGWGDANYGYTF
V gene: TRBV7-9; D gene: TRBD2; J gene: TRBJ2-1; CDR3 protein: CASSLTSGRGNEQFF
V gene: TRBV5-6; D gene: -; J gene: TRBJ2-2; CDR3 protein: CASSSIAAGELFF
V gene: TRBV2; D gene: -; J gene: TRBJ2-2; CDR3 protein: CASKVSGELFF
V gene: TRBV5-1; D gene: TRBD1; J gene: TRBJ2-6; CDR3 protein: CASSGQGSGANVLTF
V gene: TRBV7-2; D gene: -; J gene: TRBJ2-5; CDR3 protein: CASSLGWETQYF
V gene: TRBV5-1; D gene: TRBD2; J gene: TRBJ2-2; CDR3 protein: CASSNSGSYPTGELFF
V gene: TRBV14; D gene: -; J gene: TRBJ1-6; CDR3 protein: CASSQDLTGNSPLHF
V gene: TRBV27; D gene: -; J gene: TRBJ1-1; CDR3 protein: CASSGGGSEAFF
V gene: TRBV15; D gene: -; J gene: TRBJ1-3; CDR3 protein: CATSRDREPSGNTIYF
V gene: TRBV10-3; D gene: TRBD2; J gene: TRBJ2-4; CDR3 protein: CAMDKPGGGNIQYF
V gene: TRBV28; D gene: -; J gene: TRBJ1-4; CDR3 protein: CASSPGKTNEKLFF
V gene: TRBV19; D gene: TRBD1; J gene: TRBJ1-1; CDR3 protein: CASGTGDRSFF
V gene: TRBV9; D gene: TRBD1; J gene: TRBJ1-2; CDR3 protein: CASSVGTLTGGTNYGYTF
V gene: TRBV7-2; D gene: TRBD2; J gene: TRBJ2-1; CDR3 protein: CASSFSGGTYNEQFF
V gene: TRBV5-1; D gene: TRBD2; J gene: TRBJ2-3; CDR3 protein: CASSAGLAGGTDTQYF
V gene: TRBV13; D gene: -; J gene: TRBJ2-7; CDR3 protein: CASSPAEGLLGSYEQYF
V gene: TRBV7-2; D gene: TRBD1; J gene: TRBJ2-7; CDR3 protein: CASSLFHGDRVGEQYF
V gene: TRBV7-9; D gene: TRBD1; J gene: TRBJ2-7; CDR3 protein: CATTPGTGGACHF
V gene: TRBV6-5; D gene: TRBD1; J gene: TRBJ2-7; CDR3 protein: CASSYGGTGSYEQYF
V gene: TRBV25-1; D gene: TRBD1; J gene: TRBJ1-4; CDR3 protein: CASSEYSTGGVGEKLFF
V gene: TRBV30; D gene: -; J gene: TRBJ2-5; CDR3 protein: CAWSQGPVETQYF
V gene: TRBV4-2; D gene: TRBD1; J gene: TRBJ1-4; CDR3 protein: CASSQGHGTGGEKLFF
V gene: TRBV28; D gene: -; J gene: TRBJ2-2; CDR3 protein: CASSFPGTNTGELFF
V gene: TRBV5-4; D gene: -; J gene: TRBJ1-2; CDR3 protein: CASSLDRVGLGYTF
V gene: TRBV29-1; D gene: -; J gene: TRBJ2-7; CDR3 protein: CSVAKGVRAYEQYF
V gene: TRBV7-2; D gene: TRBD2; J gene: TRBJ2-5; CDR3 protein: CASGPSGGTQYF
V gene: TRBV30; D gene: TRBD1; J gene: TRBJ2-3; CDR3 protein: CAWSATGSLQHTQYF
V gene: TRBV4-1; D gene: TRBD2; J gene: TRBJ2-2; CDR3 protein: CASSHTLAGALTGELFF
V gene: TRBV10-3; D gene: TRBD1; J gene: TRBJ1-4; CDR3 protein: CAISEQGQGLELFF